Each of the 28 T cell receptor beta chains below was sequenced from the same sample in a study of T cell repertoires in cytomegalovirus infection. From the reads, TCRdb called clonotypes with MiXCR, one entry per CDR3 protein. The data contain 510,000 or so distinct CDR3 sequences, more than 20% of them seen just once; the ten biggest clones take up about 13%. The sequenced material came from PBMCs. The receptors here all came from a human donor in good health (CMV status not recorded). Some clones in this sample may be carry-over from other donors' samples.

V is TRBV7-2 and J is TRBJ1-5; D is ambiguous. CDR3 length: 13 amino acids. The germline gives CDR1 SGHTA, CDR2 FQGNSA. The V and J ends lost 5 bases and 4 bases respectively, with 9 bases between them. The CDR3 bases are TGTGCCAGCAGCCCGAACAGAAATCAGCCCCAGCATTTT. Residues: CASSPNRNQPQHF.

The genes are TRBV6-2 or TRBV6-3 and TRBJ2-6; D may be TRBD1 (5 bases). This CDR3 is built from 15 residues. V dropped 0 bases and J dropped 2 bases, with 5 bases sitting between them. From germline, CDR1 is MNHEY and CDR2 SVGEGT. The chain's CDR3 is CASSYSRAGANVLTF. The CDR3 DNA follows: TGTGCCAGCAGTTACTCCAGGGCTGGGGCCAACGTCCTGACTTTC.

This clonotype was observed a few times. The chain combines TRBV19 with TRBJ1-2; TRBD1 might be the D (5 bases). CDR3 length equals 15 residues. Between the trimmed V and J ends, which lost 5 bases and 5 bases, there was a span of 18 bases. Germline CDR1 LNHDA, CDR2 SQIVND (reference sequence). The CDR3 loop reads CASSPLGGARYGYTF. The DNA of the CDR3 is TGTGCCAGTAGTCCCCTCGGCGGGGCCAGGTATGGCTACACCTTC.

This chain links TRBV11-2 with TRBJ2-5; D unresolved. This CDR3 region has 16 residues. The germline V gene encodes CDR1 SGHAT and CDR2 FQNNGV. The V gene lost 3 bases and the J gene lost 5 bases, with 19 bases spanning the gap. The DNA for the CDR3 is TGTGCCAGCAGCTTGGCTGACGCTAATCTAGGGGAGACCCAGTACTTC. Residues: CASSLADANLGETQYF.

On this clonotype: A much bigger clone sits one base away, suggesting this may be a read error. The chain recombines TRBV7-9 with TRBJ2-5, with 9 bases aligning to TRBD2. CDR3 length: 14 residues. Germline V gives CDR1 SEHNR, CDR2 FQNEAQ (reference sequence). The V gene end was trimmed by 5 bases and the J gene end by 0 bases; junction bases not matched to a gene: 1. CDR3 sequence reads: CASSGLANQETQYF. The CDR3 DNA sequence: TGTGCCAGCAGCGGACTAGCGAACCAAGAGACCCAGTACTTC. The variable domain in full, completed from reference TRBV7-9 and TRBJ2-5, reads DTGVSQNPRHKITKRGQNVTFRCDPISEHNRLYWYRQTLGQGPEFLTYFQNEAQLEKSRLLSDRFSAERPKGSFSTLEIQRTEQGDSAMYLCASSGLANQETQYFGPGTRLLVL.

The CDR3 nucleotides read TGTGCCAGCAGTCAAAACCGGGAGGGAGATACGCAGTATTTT. It codes for CASSQNREGDTQYF. This chain uses TRBV12-3 or TRBV12-4 with TRBJ2-3, with TRBD2 matching over 8 bases. The CDR3 loop spans 14 amino acids. The J segment lost 5 bases and the V segment lost 5 bases, leaving 6 bases of the junction unmatched.

The chain links TRBV11-2 to TRBJ2-5, with D possibly matching TRBD1 (5 bases). Trimming removed 0 bases at V and 5 bases at J, with 13 bases between. Germline V gene data show CDR1 as SGHAT and CDR2 as FQNNGV. This CDR3 has 15 residues. The CDR3 loop is CASSLEGRLGETQYF. CDR3 nucleotides: TGTGCCAGCAGCTTAGAGGGGCGCCTAGGGGAGACCCAGTACTTC.

The V and J genes are TRBV7-2 and TRBJ2-1, with D unresolved. The CDR3 runs 15 residues. Germline V gene data show CDR1 as SGHTA and CDR2 as FQGNSA. V dropped 5 bases and J dropped 2 bases, with 13 bases sitting between them. The CDR3 region is CASSIDPVTYNEQFF. The CDR3 region has the DNA TGTGCCAGCAGCATCGACCCCGTGACCTACAATGAGCAGTTCTTC.

This clonotype has more than one count but fewer than ten. This chain joins TRBV19 and TRBJ1-5; weak D call: TRBD1 (5 bases). Trimming pared 6 bases from V and 5 bases from J, leaving 8 bases between. The CDR3 consists of 12 residues. Germline CDR1 and CDR2: LNHDA and SQIVND (reference sequence). DNA for the CDR3: TGTGCCAGTAGCCAGGGATATCAGCCCCAGCATTTT. It translates to CASSQGYQPQHF.

V usage is TRBV28 and J usage is TRBJ1-4; tentative D call: TRBD1 (6 bases). Trimming pared 6 bases from V and 11 bases from J, leaving 19 bases between. Germline V lookup: CDR1 MDHEN, CDR2 SYDVKM. The CDR3 covers 14 residues. This chain's CDR3 is CASSLHAGQSKLFF. DNA for the CDR3: TGTGCCAGCAGCTTACACGCCGGACAGTCTAAACTGTTTTTT.

In this sample, this clonotype turned up a few times. This chain uses TRBV12-3 or TRBV12-4 with TRBJ2-7; D is undetermined. The CDR3 runs 12 residues. V was cut by 2 bases and J by 6 bases, with 8 bases left in between. The CDR3 DNA reads as TGTGCCAGCAGTTTATCCCGGGCCGAGCAGTACGTC. This gives the protein CASSLSRAEQYV.

This clonotype appeared a few times. The genes are TRBV12-3 or TRBV12-4 and TRBJ1-1; D may be TRBD1 (5 bases). The CDR3 loop spans 16 amino acids. The V gene lost 2 bases and the J gene lost 4 bases, with 17 bases spanning the gap. CDR3 sequence: CASSLSGVGGRTEAFF. In DNA, the CDR3 is TGTGCCAGCAGTTTAAGCGGTGTGGGGGGTCGCACTGAAGCTTTCTTT.

This clonotype came up a few times. J is TRBJ2-7 and V is TRBV7-9; no clear D gene. The CDR3 covers 14 residues. V was shortened by 5 bases and J by 2 bases, with 13 bases between the two germline ends. CDR1 and CDR2 from the germline V gene are SEHNR and FQNEAQ (reference sequence). The CDR3, as DNA: TGTGCCAGCAGCACTAACTTGATACCCTACGAGCAGTACGTC. Encoded protein: CASSTNLIPYEQYV.

This clonotype was picked up many times. The V and J genes are TRBV7-2 and TRBJ2-7; 9 bases agree with TRBD1. J was trimmed by 5 bases and V by 4 bases; bases with no gene match: 6. Per the germline V gene, CDR1 is SGHTA and CDR2 is FQGNSA. The CDR3 extends over 14 amino acids. The CDR3 loop reads CASSSGTGINEQYF. In nucleotides, the CDR3 is TGTGCCAGCAGCTCGGGGACAGGGATAAACGAGCAGTACTTC.

The table lists this clonotype with a few counts. The V call is TRBV19, the J call TRBJ1-5; D gene ambiguous. Looked up from germline, CDR1 is LNHDA and CDR2 is SQIVND (reference sequence). This CDR3 contains 15 residues. Deletions cut 0 bases from V and 1 base from J, with 7 bases between. The CDR3 coding sequence is TGTGCCAGTAGTATAGATTTGGCAAGCAATCAGCCCCAGCATTTT. Translated, it gives CASSIDLASNQPQHF.

The CDR3 bases are TGTGCCAGCAGTCCTCAGCCTCGGGACAGGGGGCCGTCCTACGAGCAGTACGTC. Its protein product is CASSPQPRDRGPSYEQYV. This rearrangement joins TRBV28 to TRBJ2-7, with 12 nucleotides matching TRBD1. This CDR3 is 18 amino acids long. The ends lost 5 bases at V and 1 base at J; junction bases unmatched: 12. CDR1 MDHEN and CDR2 SYDVKM come from the germline V gene.

The J gene is TRBJ2-1, the V gene TRBV19; 7 bases line up with TRBD1. In germline, CDR1 is LNHDA, CDR2 SQIVND (reference sequence). The CDR3 loop spans 15 amino acids. After removal of 2 bases from V and 7 bases from J, the junction contained 8 bases not matched to a gene. The CDR3 here is CASSILTGWGNEQFF. The CDR3 DNA sequence: TGTGCCAGTAGTATACTGACAGGGTGGGGGAATGAGCAGTTCTTC.

This clonotype was observed once. The rearrangement joins TRBV6-2 or TRBV6-3 to TRBJ1-1; no firm D call. The germline V gene encodes CDR1 MNHEY and CDR2 SVGEGT. The germline V and J ends were trimmed by 0 bases and 4 bases, with 9 bases remaining between them. The CDR3 has 14 residues. The CDR3 nucleotides read TGTGCCAGCAGTTACTCTGAGGTACGCACTGAAGCTTTCTTT. It specifies CASSYSEVRTEAFF.

This clonotype was found many times. The genes are TRBV28 and TRBJ2-7, with 7 bases identical to TRBD2. The germline V gene has CDR1 MDHEN and CDR2 SYDVKM. V was clipped by 1 base and J by 6 bases; unmatched bases: 6. This CDR3 region has 14 residues. The chain's CDR3 is CASSLSGGATEQYF. CDR3 sequence (DNA): TGTGCCAGCAGTTTATCGGGAGGAGCAACCGAGCAGTACTTC.

V and J are TRBV7-3 and TRBJ2-7; D might be TRBD1 (5 bases). There are 14 residues in the CDR3. V was clipped by 3 bases and J by 6 bases, with 15 bases between them. Germline CDR1 SGHTA, CDR2 FQGTGA. Written as DNA, the CDR3 is TGTGCCAGCAGCTTGCTCGGCAGGGCGCGCGAGCAGTACTTC. It yields the protein CASSLLGRAREQYF. The entire variable domain, with the rest obtained from reference TRBV7-3 and TRBJ2-7, is as follows: GAGVSQTPSNKVTEKGKYVELRCDPISGHTALYWYRQSLGQGPEFLIYFQGTGAADDSGLPNDRFFAVRPEGSVSTLKIQRTERGDSAVYLCASSLLGRAREQYFGPGTRLTVT.

This clonotype was counted between two and nine times. The rearrangement links TRBV11-2 to TRBJ2-5; 11 positions match TRBD2. CDR3 length equals 18 residues. The ends lost 1 base at V and 4 bases at J; junction bases unmatched: 11. Germline V gene data show CDR1 as SGHAT and CDR2 as FQNNGV. CDR3 DNA sequence: TGTGCCAGCAGCTTAGTACCGCGACTAGCGGGAACTTTAGAGACCCAGTACTTC. This encodes CASSLVPRLAGTLETQYF.

This clonotype was seen only a few times. J is TRBJ1-1 and V is TRBV12-3 or TRBV12-4; D might be TRBD1 (6 bases). V was cut by 6 bases and J by 4 bases, with 15 bases left in between. The CDR3 spans 14 residues. The CDR3 loop is CASSLQGPGTEAFF. The CDR3 DNA is TGTGCCAGCAGCCTACAGGGTCCGGGCACTGAAGCTTTCTTT.

J is TRBJ2-1 and V is TRBV6-2 or TRBV6-3, with TRBD2 matching 8 bases. Germline CDR1 MNHEY, CDR2 SVGEGT. V lost 6 bases and J lost 1; bases outside the gene matches: 8. The CDR3 totals 16 residues. The CDR3 region is CASRPRERESYNEQFF. The CDR3 DNA follows: TGTGCCAGCAGACCGAGGGAGCGGGAGTCCTACAATGAGCAGTTCTTC.

The sample holds a few counts of this clonotype. V usage is TRBV5-4 and J usage is TRBJ2-7, with unresolved D. V lost 5 bases, J lost 3 bases, and 12 bases lay in between. The germline gives CDR1 SGHNT, CDR2 YYREEE (reference sequence). The CDR3 length is 13 residues. The chain's CDR3 is CASRQDGNYEQYV. CDR3 nucleotides: TGTGCCAGCAGGCAGGACGGCAACTACGAGCAGTACGTC.

The V call is TRBV18, the J call TRBJ2-5; D gene unclear. The CDR3 runs 15 residues. V lost 3 bases, J lost 5 bases, and 16 bases lay in between. The V gene's germline CDR1 is KGHSH and CDR2 LQKENI. Here the CDR3 DNA reads TGTGCCAGCTCACCCCTAAGAGGACCCCAGGAGACCCAGTACTTC. Translation gives CASSPLRGPQETQYF.

This rearrangement joins TRBV5-1 to TRBJ2-1, with D perhaps TRBD1 or TRBD2 (5 bases each). In germline, CDR1 is SGHRS, CDR2 YFSETQ. With 6 bases removed from V and 15 bases from J, the gap between germline ends came to 22 bases. The CDR3 loop spans 13 amino acids. The CDR3 DNA is TGCGCCAGCACCATGGTCGGGGACCGCAATTTGTTCTTC. This translates into CASTMVGDRNLFF. Full variable domain (missing parts from reference TRBV5-1 and TRBJ2-1): KAGVTQTPRYLIKTRGQQVTLSCSPISGHRSVSWYQQTPGQGLQFLFEYFSETQRNKGNFPGRFSGRQFSNSRSEMNVSTLELGDSALYLCASTMVGDRNLFFGPGTRLTVL.

V and J are TRBV12-3 or TRBV12-4 and TRBJ2-5; TRBD1 might be the D (6 bases). CDR3 size: 14 residues. Trimming pared 3 bases from V and 2 bases from J, leaving 10 bases between. This CDR3 is CASSFGTLQETQYF. In nucleotides, the CDR3 is TGTGCCAGCAGTTTTGGGACATTGCAAGAGACCCAGTACTTC.

This clonotype was picked up a small number of times. The chain joins TRBV2 to TRBJ1-5; 7 bases align to TRBD1. V was clipped by 6 bases and J by 4 bases; unmatched bases: 15. This CDR3 is 17 amino acids long. The germline CDR1 and CDR2 sequences are SNHLY and FYNNEI. The CDR3, as DNA: TGTGCCAGCAGCGGGACAGAGCAAAGGGTAAATAATCAGCCCCAGCATTTT. Translated, it gives CASSGTEQRVNNQPQHF. Based on the CDR3 plus reference TRBV2 and TRBJ1-5, the full variable domain is EPEVTQTPSHQVTQMGQEVILRCVPISNHLYFYWYRQILGQKVEFLVSFYNNEISEKSEIFDDQFSVERPDGSNFTLKIRSTKLEDSAMYFCASSGTEQRVNNQPQHFGDGTRLSIL.